Listed below are T cell receptor beta chains from one sample, sequenced in a study of blood T cell repertoires in COVID-19. Produced via immunoSEQ multiplex PCR; TCRdb's table is partial and in-frame only. The profile shows fewer than 250,000 clones, around 90% of them singletons. Material: PBMCs or T cells enriched from blood (not recorded which). These receptors were collected from a man under 40 who had recovered from COVID-19. Each CDR3 is given with its conserved first and last residue. The D gene is left open where the match is weak. Expanded clones get a size class; other rows say once, few or many, or leave the size out.

d_gene	abundance	v_gene	j_gene	CDR3nt	CDR3aa
-	-	TRBV11-3	TRBJ1-1	TGTGCCAGCTCGCCACGAGCGAACACTGAAGCTTTCTTT	CASSPRANTEAFF
TRBD2	-	TRBV3-1/TRBV3-2	TRBJ2-7	TGTGCCAGCAGCCCGACGGGACTAGCACCCTACGAGCAGTACTTC	CASSPTGLAPYEQYF
TRBD2	-	TRBV28	TRBJ2-1	TGTGCCAGCAGTTTATCGACTAGCGGGAGCAGTGAGCAGTTCTTC	CASSLSTSGSSEQFF
-	-	TRBV7-9	TRBJ1-2	TGTGCCAGCAGCTTTCCAGGGGCCCCTCTCTATGGCTACACCTTC	CASSFPGAPLYGYTF
TRBD1	-	TRBV2	TRBJ1-4	TGTGCCAGCACCGCCGGGACAGGGGTTGAAAAACTGTTTTTT	CASTAGTGVEKLFF
TRBD1	-	TRBV2	TRBJ1-1	TGTGCCAGCAGTGTTCGACAGGGGGCTTCTGAAGCTTTCTTT	CASSVRQGASEAFF
TRBD2	once	TRBV10-3	TRBJ2-4	TGTGCCATCAGTGAGAGGCTAGCGGGAGACTTAGCCAAAAACATTCAGTACTTC	CAISERLAGDLAKNIQYF
TRBD2	-	TRBV10-3	TRBJ2-5	TGTGCCATCAGTGATCGAGCGGGGGAGCAAGAGACCCAGTACTTC	CAISDRAGEQETQYF
TRBD1	-	TRBV7-2	TRBJ2-3	TGTGCCAGCAGCCGCCCCGAACTACAGGGGGCGCATTCGGCAGATACGCAGTATTTT	CASSRPELQGAHSADTQYF
-	-	TRBV6-6	TRBJ1-6	TGTGCCAGCACCCCGGACAGTTTAGTGTGGAATTCACCCCTCCACTTT	CASTPDSLVWNSPLHF
-	-	TRBV7-2	TRBJ1-6	TGTGCCAGCCAACTAGCCCCCTATAATTCACCCCTCCACTTT	CASQLAPYNSPLHF